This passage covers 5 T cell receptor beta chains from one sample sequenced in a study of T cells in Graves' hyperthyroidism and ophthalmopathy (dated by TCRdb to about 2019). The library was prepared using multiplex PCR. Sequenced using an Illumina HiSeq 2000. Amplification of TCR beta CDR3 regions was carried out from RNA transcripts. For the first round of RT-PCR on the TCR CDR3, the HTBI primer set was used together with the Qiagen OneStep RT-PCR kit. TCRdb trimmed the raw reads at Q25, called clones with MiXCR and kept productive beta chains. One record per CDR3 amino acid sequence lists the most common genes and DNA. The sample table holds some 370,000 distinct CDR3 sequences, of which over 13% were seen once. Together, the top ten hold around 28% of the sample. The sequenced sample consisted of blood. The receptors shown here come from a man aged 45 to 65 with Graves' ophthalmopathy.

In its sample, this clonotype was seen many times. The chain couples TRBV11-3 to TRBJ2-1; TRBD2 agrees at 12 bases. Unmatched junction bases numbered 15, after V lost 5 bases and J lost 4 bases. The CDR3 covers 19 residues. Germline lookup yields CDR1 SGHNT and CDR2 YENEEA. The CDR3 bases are TGTGCCAGCAGCACCAGGACTAGCGGGATTGTCGACTCTTACAATGAGCAGTTCTTC. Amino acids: CASSTRTSGIVDSYNEQFF. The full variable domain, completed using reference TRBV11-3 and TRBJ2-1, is EAGVVQSPRYKIIEKKQPVAFWCNPISGHNTLYWYLQNLGQGPELLIRYENEEAVDDSQLPKDRFSAERLKGVDSTLKIQPAELGDSAVYLCASSTRTSGIVDSYNEQFFGPGTRLTVL.

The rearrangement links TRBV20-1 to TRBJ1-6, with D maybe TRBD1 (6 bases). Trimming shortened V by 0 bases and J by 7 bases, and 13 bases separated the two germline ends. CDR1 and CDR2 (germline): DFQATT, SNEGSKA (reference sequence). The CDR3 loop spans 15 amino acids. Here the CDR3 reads CSARDFRQGNSPLHF. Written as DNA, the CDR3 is TGCAGTGCTAGAGATTTCCGGCAGGGGAATTCACCCCTCCACTTT.

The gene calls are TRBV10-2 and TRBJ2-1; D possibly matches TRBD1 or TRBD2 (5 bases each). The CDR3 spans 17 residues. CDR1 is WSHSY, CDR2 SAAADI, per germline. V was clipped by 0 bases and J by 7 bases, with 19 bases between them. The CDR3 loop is CASSESTKGRNSNEQFF. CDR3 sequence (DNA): TGCGCCAGCAGTGAGTCGACGAAGGGACGGAACTCGAATGAGCAGTTCTTC.

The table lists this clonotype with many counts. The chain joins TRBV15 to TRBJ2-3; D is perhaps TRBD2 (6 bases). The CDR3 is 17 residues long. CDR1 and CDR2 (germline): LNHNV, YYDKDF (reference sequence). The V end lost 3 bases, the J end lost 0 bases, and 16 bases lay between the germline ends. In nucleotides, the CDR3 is TGTGCCACCAGCAGTATAAACGGGGCGGGAAGCACAGATACGCAGTATTTT. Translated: CATSSINGAGSTDTQYF.

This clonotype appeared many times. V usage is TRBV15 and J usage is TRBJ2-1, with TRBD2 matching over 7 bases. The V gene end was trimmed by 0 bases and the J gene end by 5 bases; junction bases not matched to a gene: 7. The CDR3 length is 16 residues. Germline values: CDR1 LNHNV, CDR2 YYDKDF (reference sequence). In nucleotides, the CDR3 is TGTGCCACCAGCAGAGATCCGGGGGGAGCTGACAATGAGCAGTTCTTC. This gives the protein CATSRDPGGADNEQFF.